Listed here are 12 T cell receptor beta chains from one sample, sequenced in a study of memory CD4+ T cells and cytomegalovirus serostatus. The sort gate was single viable CD3+CD4+CD8-CD45RO+ cells for memory CD4+ T cells. Generated by immunoSEQ multiplex PCR, the TCRdb table keeps only in-frame clones and is missing some. Among around 45,000 clones listed, 60% to 80% were seen once. Sequenced input: memory CD4+ T cells from blood. Receptors were obtained from an adult in good health and CMV-seronegative.

The chain employs TRBV19 and TRBJ1-2; no clear D. V was clipped by 1 base and J by 8 bases, with 17 bases between them. Germline-derived CDR1 and CDR2 are LNHDA and SQIVND (reference sequence). The CDR3 sequence is 15 residues long. The CDR3 sequence is CASSIGNLAVFGYTF. The CDR3 nucleotides are TGTGCCAGTAGTATAGGAAATCTCGCGGTATTCGGCTACACCTTC.

This clone was seen a handful of times. The chain carries TRBV2 and TRBJ2-6; D remains unclear. The CDR3 has 15 residues. V lost 4 bases to trimming and J lost 0 bases, with 7 bases between them. Looked up from germline, CDR1 is SNHLY and CDR2 is FYNNEI. This chain's CDR3 is CASSGGVSGANVLTF. The CDR3 bases are TGTGCCAGCAGTGGAGGCGTCTCTGGGGCCAACGTCCTGACTTTC. Using reference TRBV2 and TRBJ2-6 for the parts outside the CDR3, the full variable domain is EPEVTQTPSHQVTQMGQEVILRCVPISNHLYFYWYRQILGQKVEFLVSFYNNEISEKSEIFDDQFSVERPDGSNFTLKIRSTKLEDSAMYFCASSGGVSGANVLTFGAGSRLTVL.

The chain carries TRBV30 and TRBJ2-5, with 8 bases that match TRBD1. V lost 4 bases to trimming and J lost 3 bases; unmatched junction nucleotides: 10. Germline CDR1 reads GTSNPN; CDR2 reads SVGIG (reference sequence). The CDR3 has 15 amino acids. DNA of the CDR3: TGTGCCTGGAATCGTCCGGGACAGGCTAAAGAGACCCAGTACTTC. It is translated as CAWNRPGQAKETQYF.

V usage is TRBV11-1 and J usage is TRBJ2-7; D is perhaps TRBD1 (5 bases). Trimming removed 2 bases from V and 1 base from J, with 15 bases in between. Germline CDR1 and CDR2: SGHAT and FQDESV (reference sequence). CDR3 size: 16 residues. The CDR3 nucleotides are TGTGCCAGCAGCTTAAAGCAGGGCCGATTTTCCTACGAGCAGTACTTC. It is translated as CASSLKQGRFSYEQYF.

This rearrangement joins TRBV4-3 to TRBJ1-5; D not resolved. Per germline, CDR1 LGHNA and CDR2 YSLEER. The CDR3 length is 13 residues. The V end lost 0 bases, the J end lost 11 bases, and 11 bases lay between the germline ends. DNA for the CDR3: TGCGCCAGCAGCCAAGACGGGGTTGGGGCCCAGCATTTT. Translated: CASSQDGVGAQHF.

The V call is TRBV7-2, the J call TRBJ2-7; D is ambiguous. The CDR3 has 12 residues. V dropped 3 bases and J dropped 5 bases, with 8 bases sitting between them. Germline CDR1 SGHTA, CDR2 FQGNSA. CDR3 amino acids: CASSFEFHEQYF. CDR3 sequence (DNA): TGTGCCAGCAGCTTCGAGTTCCACGAGCAGTACTTC.

The rearrangement links TRBV11-1 to TRBJ1-4, with 7 positions matching TRBD1. The germline CDR1 and CDR2 sequences are SGHAT and FQDESV (reference sequence). The CDR3 runs 14 residues. V shed 5 bases and J 6 bases; nucleotides not matched to a gene: 6. The CDR3 DNA reads as TGTGCCAGCAGCACCCAGGGGGACCATGAAAAACTGTTTTTT. Amino acids: CASSTQGDHEKLFF.

This chain uses TRBV7-3 with TRBJ2-5; tentatively, D is TRBD1 or TRBD2 (5 bases each). This CDR3 has 13 amino acids. Germline lookup yields CDR1 SGHTA and CDR2 FQGTGA. The germline V and J ends were trimmed by 4 bases and 7 bases, with 13 bases remaining between them. CDR3 loop: CASSSIGGGTQYF. CDR3 coding DNA: TGTGCCAGCAGCTCGATTGGGGGTGGGACCCAGTACTTC. Variable domain in full (rest from reference TRBV7-3 and TRBJ2-5): GAGVSQTPSNKVTEKGKYVELRCDPISGHTALYWYRQSLGQGPEFLIYFQGTGAADDSGLPNDRFFAVRPEGSVSTLKIQRTERGDSAVYLCASSSIGGGTQYFGPGTRLLVL.

The genes are TRBV18 and TRBJ1-2, with 8 nucleotides matching TRBD1. The CDR3 extends over 13 amino acids. Per germline, CDR1 KGHSH and CDR2 LQKENI. The J segment lost 8 bases and the V segment lost 2 bases, leaving 4 bases of the junction unmatched. The CDR3 coding sequence is TGTGCCAGCTCACCAGGGGACAGGAACGGCTACACCTTC. It specifies CASSPGDRNGYTF.

The chain uses TRBV15 and TRBJ1-1; D is possibly TRBD1 (6 bases). V lost 0 bases and J lost 0, with 20 bases in between. CDR1 is LNHNV, CDR2 YYDKDF, per germline (reference sequence). The CDR3 extends over 19 amino acids. CDR3 residues: CATSRDPGGHLPMNTEAFF. Written as DNA, the CDR3 is TGTGCCACCAGCAGAGATCCCGGGGGGCATCTTCCTATGAACACTGAAGCTTTCTTT.

The rearrangement joins TRBV5-5 to TRBJ1-6; TRBD1 agrees at 8 bases. The CDR3 length is 16 residues. Germline V gene lookup returns CDR1 SGHKS and CDR2 YYEKEE (reference sequence). Trimming took 1 base from V and 2 from J; bases not matched to a gene: 2. CDR3 region: CASSLTQGAYNSPLHF. The CDR3 DNA is TGTGCCAGCAGCTTGACACAGGGGGCCTATAATTCACCCCTCCACTTT.

The rearrangement links TRBV5-4 to TRBJ1-1; D gene ambiguous. CDR1 SGHNT and CDR2 YYREEE come from the germline V gene (reference sequence). This CDR3 is built from 13 residues. V was cut by 4 bases and J by 1 base, with 8 bases left in between. The CDR3 loop reads CASSPTKNTEAFF. Written as DNA, the CDR3 is TGTGCCAGCAGCCCCACAAAGAACACTGAAGCTTTCTTT.